This record covers a single TCR beta chain. This sample was taken from a study of blood T cell repertoires in COVID-19. Adults between roughly 18 and 89 years of age took part from 24 US areas. Either two negative PCRs, clearance, or symptom resolution qualified Cohort 3 donors as recovered. The data were produced by immunoSEQ multiplex PCR, yet TCRdb's version contains in-frame clones alone and is incomplete. The table lists 190,000 or so clones, about 83% of them singletons. The V gene lost 4 bases and the J gene lost 1 base, with 6 bases spanning the gap. The CDR3 sequence is 12 residues long. Per germline, CDR1 SGHDT and CDR2 YYEEEE.

This TCR derives from a woman in her twenties or thirties who had recovered from COVID-19. The specimen sequenced was PBMCs or T cells enriched from blood (not recorded which). The chain recombines TRBV5-6 with TRBJ2-7; the D is unclear. The CDR3 is CASSLLSYEQYF. The CDR3 DNA is TGTGCCAGCAGCCTTCTTTCCTACGAGCAGTACTTC.